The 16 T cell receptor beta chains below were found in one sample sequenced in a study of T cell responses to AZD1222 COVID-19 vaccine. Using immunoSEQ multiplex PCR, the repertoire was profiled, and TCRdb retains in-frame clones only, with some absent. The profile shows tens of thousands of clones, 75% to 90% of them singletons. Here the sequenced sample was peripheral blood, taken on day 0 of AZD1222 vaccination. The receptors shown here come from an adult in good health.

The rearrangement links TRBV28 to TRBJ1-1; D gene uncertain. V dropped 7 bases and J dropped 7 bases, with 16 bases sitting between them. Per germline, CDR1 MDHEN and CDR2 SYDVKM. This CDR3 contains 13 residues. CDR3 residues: CASTGFPVNEAFF. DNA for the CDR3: TGTGCCAGCACCGGTTTCCCGGTAAATGAAGCTTTCTTT.

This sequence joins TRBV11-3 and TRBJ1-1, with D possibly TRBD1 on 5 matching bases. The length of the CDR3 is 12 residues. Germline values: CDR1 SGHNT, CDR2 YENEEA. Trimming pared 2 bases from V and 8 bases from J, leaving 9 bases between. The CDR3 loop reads CASSLTQGEAFF. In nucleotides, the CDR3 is TGTGCCAGCAGCTTAACCCAGGGAGAAGCTTTCTTT.

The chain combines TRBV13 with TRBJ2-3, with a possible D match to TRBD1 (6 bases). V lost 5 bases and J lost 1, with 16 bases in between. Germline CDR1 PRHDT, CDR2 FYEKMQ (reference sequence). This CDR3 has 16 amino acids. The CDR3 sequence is CASSATGTLRTDTQYF. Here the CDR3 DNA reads TGTGCCAGCAGCGCAACCGGGACATTGCGCACAGATACGCAGTATTTT.

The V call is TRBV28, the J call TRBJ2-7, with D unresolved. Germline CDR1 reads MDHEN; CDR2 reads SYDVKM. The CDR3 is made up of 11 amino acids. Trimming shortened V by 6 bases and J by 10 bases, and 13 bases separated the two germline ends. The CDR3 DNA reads TGTGCCAGCAGCTCCTTACTTTATCAGTACTTC. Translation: CASSSLLYQYF.

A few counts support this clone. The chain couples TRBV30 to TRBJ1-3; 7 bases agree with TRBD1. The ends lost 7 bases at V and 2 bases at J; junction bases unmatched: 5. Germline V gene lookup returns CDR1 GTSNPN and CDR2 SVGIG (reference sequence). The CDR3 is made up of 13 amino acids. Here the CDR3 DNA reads TGTGCCTTAGGACAGGACACTGGAAACACCATATATTTT. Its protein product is CALGQDTGNTIYF.

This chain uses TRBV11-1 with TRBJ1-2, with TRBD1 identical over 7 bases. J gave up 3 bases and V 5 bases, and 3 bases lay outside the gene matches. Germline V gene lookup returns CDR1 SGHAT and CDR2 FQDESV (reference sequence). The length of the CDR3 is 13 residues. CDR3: CASSPGTDYGYTF. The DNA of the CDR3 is TGTGCCAGCAGCCCTGGGACAGACTATGGCTACACCTTC.

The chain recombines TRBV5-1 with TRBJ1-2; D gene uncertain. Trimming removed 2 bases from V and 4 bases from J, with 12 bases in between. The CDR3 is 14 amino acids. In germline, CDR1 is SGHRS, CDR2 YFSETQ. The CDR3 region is CASSFGSEGYGYTF. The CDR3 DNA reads TGCGCCAGCAGCTTTGGGTCAGAGGGCTATGGCTACACCTTC.

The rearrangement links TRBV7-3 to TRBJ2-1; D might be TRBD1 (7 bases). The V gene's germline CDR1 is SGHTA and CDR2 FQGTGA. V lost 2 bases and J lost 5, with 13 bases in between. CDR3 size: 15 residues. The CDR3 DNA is TGTGCCAGCAGCTTATTAGGGGGCGGGAACAATGAGCAGTTCTTC. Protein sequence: CASSLLGGGNNEQFF.

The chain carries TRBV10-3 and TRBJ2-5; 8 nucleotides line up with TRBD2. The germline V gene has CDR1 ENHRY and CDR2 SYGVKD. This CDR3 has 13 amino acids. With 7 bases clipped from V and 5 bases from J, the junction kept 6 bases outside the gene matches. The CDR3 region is CAITREEGETQYF. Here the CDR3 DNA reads TGTGCCATCACGCGGGAGGAGGGGGAGACCCAGTACTTC.

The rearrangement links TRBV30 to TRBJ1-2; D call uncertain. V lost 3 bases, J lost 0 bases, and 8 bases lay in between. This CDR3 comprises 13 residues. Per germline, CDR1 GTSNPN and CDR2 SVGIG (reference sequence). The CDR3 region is CAWSPLTNYGYTF. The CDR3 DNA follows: TGTGCCTGGAGCCCTCTGACTAACTATGGCTACACCTTC.

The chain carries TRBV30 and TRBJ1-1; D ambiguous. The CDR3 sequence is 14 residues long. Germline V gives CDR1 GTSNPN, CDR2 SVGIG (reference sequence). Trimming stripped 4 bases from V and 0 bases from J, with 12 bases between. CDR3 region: CAWIRRSLNTEAFF. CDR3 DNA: TGTGCCTGGATTCGGAGGAGCCTGAACACTGAAGCTTTCTTT.

In DNA form, the CDR3 reads TGTGCCAGCTCTCTTTGGTCCGACCCCAATCAGCCCCAGCATTTT. Protein: CASSLWSDPNQPQHF. The chain recombines TRBV18 with TRBJ1-5, with no clear D. From germline, CDR1 is KGHSH and CDR2 LQKENI. This CDR3 is 15 amino acids long. Between the trimmed V and J ends, which lost 6 bases and 3 bases, there was a span of 15 bases.

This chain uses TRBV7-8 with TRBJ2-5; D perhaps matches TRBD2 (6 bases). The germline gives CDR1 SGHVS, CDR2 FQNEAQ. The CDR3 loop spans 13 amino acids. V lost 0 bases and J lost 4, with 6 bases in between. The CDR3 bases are TGTGCCAGCAGCTTAGCGGGGGGAGAGACCCAGTACTTC. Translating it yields CASSLAGGETQYF.

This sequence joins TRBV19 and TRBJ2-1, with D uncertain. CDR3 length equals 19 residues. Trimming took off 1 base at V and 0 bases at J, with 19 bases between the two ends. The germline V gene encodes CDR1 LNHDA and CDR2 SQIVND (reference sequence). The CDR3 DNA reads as TGTGCCAGTAGTATAGTGAGTCGGAACTACCTAAGCTCCTACAATGAGCAGTTCTTC. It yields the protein CASSIVSRNYLSSYNEQFF.

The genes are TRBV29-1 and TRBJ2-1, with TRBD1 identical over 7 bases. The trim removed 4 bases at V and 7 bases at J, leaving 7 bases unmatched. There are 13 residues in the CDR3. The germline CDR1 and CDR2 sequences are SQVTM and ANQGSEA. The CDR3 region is CSVVIWTGNEQFF. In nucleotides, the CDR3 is TGCAGCGTTGTTATTTGGACAGGAAATGAGCAGTTCTTC.

The chain's CDR3 is CASSYPGQAGGETQYF. CDR3 DNA sequence: TGTGCCAGCAGTTACCCCGGACAGGCCGGAGGGGAGACCCAGTACTTC. This chain uses TRBV6-2 or TRBV6-3 with TRBJ2-5; weak D call: TRBD1 (7 bases). Germline V CDR1 and CDR2: MNHEY, SVGEGT. This CDR3 comprises 16 residues. Trimming cost V 2 bases and J 5 bases, with 18 bases left between them.